The 16 T cell receptor beta chains below all came from one sample that was sequenced in a study of T-cell reconstitution after alpha-beta-depleted transplantation in children. Unique molecular identifiers were incorporated when the TCRbeta library was constructed. Each CDR3 protein is one row after TCRdb ran MiXCR on the PCR reads. The sample consists of approximately 85,000 distinct CDR3 sequences, around a sixth of them appearing once. This sample comprised PBMCs, mostly from graft donor cells, obtained 180 days after TCRalphabeta/CD19-depleted stem cell transplant. The receptor set was obtained from a male patient between 2 and 15 years old who had a stem cell transplant for acute lymphoblastic leukemia, so the T cells may come from the graft donor.

The chain links TRBV4-2 to TRBJ1-1; no reliable D call. Trimming took off 3 bases at V and 1 base at J, with 9 bases between the two ends. Germline V gene lookup returns CDR1 LGHNA and CDR2 YNFKEQ. This CDR3 has 14 residues. In nucleotides, the CDR3 is TGTGCCAGCAGCCACCCCGGGGAGAACACTGAAGCTTTCTTT. Encoded protein: CASSHPGENTEAFF.

At least ten counts were recorded for this clonotype. The chain carries TRBV7-8 and TRBJ2-2; D tentatively reads TRBD1 or TRBD2 (6 bases each). CDR3 length: 15 residues. The V end was cut by 1 base, the J end by 6 bases, with 12 bases between. CDR1 is SGHVS, CDR2 FQNEAQ, per germline. This chain's CDR3 is CASSLEGGKAGELFF. In nucleotides, the CDR3 is TGTGCCAGCAGCTTAGAGGGGGGAAAGGCCGGGGAGCTGTTTTTT.

V and J are TRBV18 and TRBJ2-7, with D hard to call. Germline CDR1 is KGHSH and CDR2 is LQKENI. The CDR3 has 13 residues. Between the trimmed V and J ends, which lost 7 bases and 6 bases, there was a span of 16 bases. CDR3 sequence (DNA): TGTGCCAGCTTACGTAGCCCACGTTCCGAGCAGTACTTC. Translation gives CASLRSPRSEQYF.

This clonotype came up a few times. The chain carries TRBV25-1 and TRBJ1-1, with D possibly being TRBD1 (5 bases). Germline CDR1 is MGHDK and CDR2 is SYGVNS. V lost 4 bases to trimming and J lost 0 bases, with 15 bases between them. The CDR3 is 16 amino acids. The CDR3 bases are TGTGCCAGCAGTGGTTTTGGGTCAGGGTTGAACACTGAAGCTTTCTTT. It specifies CASSGFGSGLNTEAFF.

Of note for this clonotype: A junction boundary mismatches the germline segment, possibly from a read error. This sequence joins TRBV27 and TRBJ2-7; 9 nucleotides align to TRBD1. The CDR3 spans 15 residues. The V gene's germline CDR1 is MNHEY and CDR2 SMNVEV (reference sequence). CDR3 region: CAGSHIRQGVGEQYF. The CDR3 bases are TGTGCCGGCAGCCACATTCGACAGGGGGTTGGGGAGCAGTACTTC.

This clonotype was detected only a few times. The rearrangement links TRBV20-1 to TRBJ2-7, with TRBD2 matching 7 bases. Unmatched junction bases numbered 7, after V lost 4 bases and J lost 1 base. CDR1 is DFQATT and CDR2 is SNEGSKA in the germline V gene (reference sequence). CDR3 length: 14 amino acids. The CDR3 coding sequence is TGCAGTGCTACGCTAGCGGTTCGGTCCTACGAGCAGTACTTC. It yields the protein CSATLAVRSYEQYF.

There are a few counts of this clonotype. The V call is TRBV7-2, the J call TRBJ2-5; TRBD2 agrees at 7 bases. Germline V lookup: CDR1 SGHTA, CDR2 FQGNSA. The CDR3 is 16 residues long. V trimming: 1 base; J trimming: 0 bases; junction bases outside the gene matches: 5. The CDR3 region has the DNA TGTGCCAGCAGCTTAGGGGTGGCGGGGGACCAAGAGACCCAGTACTTC. Translated: CASSLGVAGDQETQYF. Using reference TRBV7-2 and TRBJ2-5 for the parts outside the CDR3, the full variable domain is GAGVSQSPSNKVTEKGKDVELRCDPISGHTALYWYRQSLGQGLEFLIYFQGNSAPDKSGLPSDRFSAERTGGSVSTLTIQRTQQEDSAVYLCASSLGVAGDQETQYFGPGTRLLVL.

As for this clonotype: At one of its ends the junction is not consistent with the germline gene, which may arise from a read error. The chain carries TRBV15 and TRBJ2-4, with D unclear. Per germline, CDR1 LNHNV and CDR2 YYDKDF (reference sequence). CDR3 length: 16 residues. The CDR3: CATSRDGNGPQNIQSF. Here the CDR3 DNA reads TGTGCCACCAGCAGAGATGGGAATGGCCCCCAAAACATTCAGTCCTTC.

The CDR3 here is CASSQDRVNGGSWRGAVDEQYF. In nucleotides, the CDR3 is TGTGCCAGCAGCCAAGATCGTGTCAACGGTGGCAGTTGGCGGGGGGCTGTCGACGAGCAGTACTTC. The genes are TRBV14 and TRBJ2-7, with 8 bases that match TRBD2. Germline trimming cut 0 bases from V and 5 bases from J; bases unmatched to any gene: 27. The CDR3 sequence is 22 residues long. Germline assignment: CDR1 SGHDN and CDR2 FVKESK.

The genes are TRBV2 and TRBJ2-3, with 9 bases fitting TRBD2. The V gene end was trimmed by 6 bases and the J gene end by 2 bases; junction bases not matched to a gene: 9. The germline V gene has CDR1 SNHLY and CDR2 FYNNEI. The CDR3 has 16 residues. The CDR3 loop reads CASRGSGGRNTDTQYF. As DNA, the CDR3 is TGTGCCAGCAGGGGTAGCGGGGGCCGGAACACAGATACGCAGTATTTT.

This clonotype was recorded a few times. The chain recombines TRBV25-1 with TRBJ1-5; D perhaps matches TRBD1 (5 bases). Germline CDR1 is MGHDK and CDR2 is SYGVNS. Trimming left V 4 bases short and J 9 bases short, with 13 bases between. The CDR3 is 13 residues long. The CDR3 region is CASSVRTGGPQHF. The CDR3 nucleotides read TGTGCCAGCAGTGTTAGGACTGGGGGGCCCCAGCATTTT.

The chain couples TRBV14 to TRBJ1-2; D call uncertain. The V gene's germline CDR1 is SGHDN and CDR2 FVKESK. The CDR3 is made up of 13 amino acids. Trimming took off 5 bases at V and 8 bases at J, with 15 bases between the two ends. In DNA, the CDR3 is TGTGCCAGCAGCTCGGGTGTGTTTGGCGGCTACACCTTC. Encoded protein: CASSSGVFGGYTF.

The chain employs TRBV28 and TRBJ1-6, with a weak D call TRBD1 (6 bases). The V and J ends lost 3 bases and 6 bases respectively, with 12 bases between them. The CDR3 covers 15 residues. CDR1 is MDHEN, CDR2 SYDVKM, per germline. The CDR3 is CASSFRGLFNSPLHF. DNA for the CDR3: TGTGCCAGCAGTTTCCGGGGGCTATTTAATTCACCCCTCCACTTT.

The chain carries TRBV5-1 and TRBJ2-1; 10 nucleotides match TRBD2. Germline V CDR1 and CDR2: SGHRS, YFSETQ. The V segment lost 3 bases and the J segment 4 bases; nucleotides outside the gene matches: 4. CDR3 length: 15 amino acids. In nucleotides, the CDR3 is TGCGCCAGCAGCTGGACTAGCGGAGAATACAATGAGCAGTTCTTC. This translates into CASSWTSGEYNEQFF.

The rearrangement links TRBV29-1 to TRBJ2-7; TRBD1 agrees at 8 bases. Germline CDR1 is SQVTM and CDR2 is ANQGSEA. The CDR3 is 13 amino acids. With V trimmed by 7 bases and J by 4 bases, 9 bases remained unmatched. CDR3 sequence (DNA): TGCAGCGGACAGGGGACATCTAGGTACGAGCAGTACTTC. It yields the protein CSGQGTSRYEQYF.

The J gene is TRBJ2-2, the V gene TRBV4-3; perhaps D is TRBD1 or TRBD2 (5 bases each). Trimming pared 0 bases from V and 3 bases from J, leaving 11 bases between. The CDR3 loop spans 16 amino acids. In germline, CDR1 is LGHNA, CDR2 YSLEER. The CDR3 DNA reads as TGCGCCAGCAGCCAAGAGCCAGGGACCTACACCGGGGAGCTGTTTTTT. This codes for CASSQEPGTYTGELFF.